The sequence of this T cell receptor (beta chain) was determined in a study of blood T cell repertoires in COVID-19. The overall study: Sources were T cells, B-cell-depleted T cells, or PBMCs; the material itself was cDNA or gDNA.

For this clone: In the same sample, other DNA sequences code for this CDR3.

How the authors handled the data: For nucleated cells, counts were estimated from reference gene primer amplification. TCRdb's table, derived via immunoSEQ multiplex PCR, lists solely in-frame clones and lacks some. V and J calls and clone size follow that table, whereas D and trimming were derived from the DNA. The sample shows about 200,000 clones, around 84% of them seen only once. The receptor was isolated from a woman between 40 and 50 years old with acute COVID-19. The specimen sequenced was PBMCs or T cells enriched from blood (not recorded which).

The CDR3 sequence: CASSGQGYYGYTF. The CDR3 nucleotides read TGTGCCAGCAGTGGACAGGGGTACTATGGCTACACCTTC. This chain joins TRBV12-3 or TRBV12-4 and TRBJ1-2, with 9 bases that match TRBD1. J gave up 3 bases and V 5 bases, and 1 base lay outside the gene matches. The CDR3 consists of 13 residues.